This T cell receptor beta chain is drawn from a study of blood T cell repertoires in COVID-19. The wider study: PBMCs, B-cell-depleted T cells, or T cells were the source of the cDNA or gDNA that made up the material.

Trimming removed 2 bases from V and 5 bases from J; junction bases left unmatched: 6. The CDR3 spans 15 residues. Authors' processing steps: Counts of nucleated cells, estimated from reference gene primer amplification, were obtained. The table came from immunoSEQ multiplex PCR; TCRdb's copy has only in-frame clones and leaves some out. V, J and clone size reflect that table, while D and trimming were determined from the DNA. The data hold some 75,000 clones, with roughly 89% observed a single time. The source is a man in his sixties with acute or convalescent COVID-19. Sequencing was performed on peripheral blood. The chain is built from TRBV23-1 and TRBJ2-7; 10 nucleotides line up with TRBD1. TRBV23-1 is an ORF; its function is uncertain. The CDR3 spells CASSQPGQGFHEQYF. CDR3 bases: TGCGCCAGCAGTCAACCGGGACAGGGGTTCCACGAGCAGTACTTC.